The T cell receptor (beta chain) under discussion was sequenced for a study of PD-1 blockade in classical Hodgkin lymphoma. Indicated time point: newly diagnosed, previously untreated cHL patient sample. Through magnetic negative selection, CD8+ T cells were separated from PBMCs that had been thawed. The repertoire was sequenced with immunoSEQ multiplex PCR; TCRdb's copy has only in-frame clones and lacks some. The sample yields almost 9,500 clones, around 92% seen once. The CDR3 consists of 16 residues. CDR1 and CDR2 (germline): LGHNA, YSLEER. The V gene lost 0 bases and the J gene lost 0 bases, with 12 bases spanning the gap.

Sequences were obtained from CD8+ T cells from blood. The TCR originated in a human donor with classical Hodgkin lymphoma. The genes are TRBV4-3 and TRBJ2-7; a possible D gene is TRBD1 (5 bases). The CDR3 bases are TGCGCCAGCAGCCAAGATATGTGGGGCAACTCCTACGAGCAGTACTTC. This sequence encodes CASSQDMWGNSYEQYF.